Listed here are 26 T cell receptor beta chains from one sample, sequenced in a study of prognosis after radiotherapy for stage I lung cancer. The TCR beta CDR3 region was amplified from genomic DNA, with two rounds of multiplex PCR being used for the amplification. First-round PCR amplification was performed with primers specific to each TRBV and TRBJ gene. TCRdb independently ran MiXCR on the multiplex PCR reads; one entry per CDR3 protein. The sample has fewer than 25,000 distinct CDR3 sequences, roughly 40% seen once. This specimen consisted of PBMCs, obtained before or after stereotactic body radiation therapy (not recorded which). Receptor source: a donor older than 45 with non-small cell lung cancer.

The chain's CDR3 is CASRSLQGIEQPQHF. In nucleotides, the CDR3 is TGTGCCAGCAGGTCGCTTCAGGGGATTGAGCAGCCCCAGCATTTT. The J gene is TRBJ1-5, the V gene TRBV6-1; tentative D call: TRBD1 (6 bases). The length of the CDR3 is 15 residues. Trimming left V 6 bases short and J 7 bases short, with 19 bases between. CDR1 is MNHNS and CDR2 is SASEGT in the germline V gene.

V usage is TRBV4-1 and J usage is TRBJ2-7; either TRBD1 or TRBD2 may fit D (6 bases each). This CDR3 has 17 residues. V was pared by 3 bases and J by 6 bases, with 24 bases between. CDR1 MGHRA and CDR2 YSYEKL come from the germline V gene. The CDR3 is CASSHSTLRGRSSEQYF. CDR3 sequence (DNA): TGCGCCAGCAGCCACTCCACTCTTCGGGGGCGGTCGTCCGAGCAGTACTTC.

This clonotype is categorized as medium-sized. V and J are TRBV27 and TRBJ2-4, with D uncertain. CDR1 and CDR2 from the germline V gene are MNHEY and SMNVEV (reference sequence). CDR3 length: 11 residues. Trimming took off 4 bases at V and 6 bases at J, with 4 bases between the two ends. For the CDR3, the DNA is TGTGCCAGCAGTTCCTTAAACATTCAGTACTTC. Protein sequence: CASSSLNIQYF.

V gene TRBV5-1 combines with J gene TRBJ1-2; D possibly corresponds to TRBD1 (5 bases). Germline assignment: CDR1 SGHRS and CDR2 YFSETQ. The CDR3 extends over 14 amino acids. V was trimmed by 6 bases and J by 8 bases, leaving 20 bases between them. CDR3 bases: TGCGCCAGCACCCACGGGGGGTCTAATATCGGCTACACCTTC. Translation gives CASTHGGSNIGYTF.

This clonotype has at least ten counts. The chain has TRBV7-3 and TRBJ2-7; maybe TRBD1 (6 bases). Trimming stripped 2 bases from V and 6 bases from J, with 8 bases between. The CDR3 has 12 residues. Per germline, CDR1 SGHTA and CDR2 FQGTGA. CDR3 loop: CASSLVQGEQYF. Here the CDR3 DNA reads TGTGCCAGCAGCTTAGTACAGGGCGAGCAGTACTTC.

Concerning this clonotype itself: A read error may be the cause here, since a much bigger clone is one base away. The chain links TRBV7-9 to TRBJ2-3; 9 nucleotides line up with TRBD2. Unmatched junction bases numbered 8, after V lost 3 bases and J lost 7 bases. This CDR3 comprises 15 residues. Germline V gene data show CDR1 as SEHNR and CDR2 as FQNEAQ (reference sequence). The CDR3 region is CASSFSSGEGYTQYF. For the CDR3, the DNA is TGTGCCAGCAGCTTCTCTAGCGGGGAGGGGTATACGCAGTATTTT.

This clonotype was recorded at least ten times. This chain connects TRBV20-1 to TRBJ2-2; D not certain. CDR1 DFQATT and CDR2 SNEGSKA come from the germline V gene (reference sequence). The CDR3 contains 15 residues. The V end was cut by 2 bases, the J end by 7 bases, with 17 bases between. The CDR3 loop reads CSARPLWGTGGELFF. The CDR3 region has the DNA TGCAGTGCTAGACCCTTGTGGGGTACTGGCGGGGAGCTGTTTTTT.

This clonotype was seen once. The chain is built from TRBV4-1 and TRBJ2-7; TRBD1 agrees at 9 bases. The ends lost 4 bases at V and 7 bases at J; junction bases unmatched: 17. The CDR3 is 17 amino acids. Germline CDR1 MGHRA, CDR2 YSYEKL. The CDR3 DNA reads TGCGCCAGCAGCCCAATCGACAGGGGGGAGGGCCAAGGAGAGCAGTACTTC. Protein product: CASSPIDRGEGQGEQYF.

The rearrangement links TRBV5-5 to TRBJ1-1; D might be TRBD1 (5 bases). V shed 4 bases and J shed 4 bases, with 14 bases lying between them. Germline loops: CDR1 SGHKS, CDR2 YYEKEE (reference sequence). This CDR3 has 14 residues. The CDR3: CASSLGTGFTEAFF. The CDR3 bases are TGTGCCAGCAGCCTTGGGACGGGATTCACTGAAGCTTTCTTT. Drawing the rest from reference TRBV5-5 and TRBJ1-1, the complete variable domain is DAGVTQSPTHLIKTRGQQVTLRCSPISGHKSVSWYQQVLGQGPQFIFQYYEKEERGRGNFPDRFSARQFPNYSSELNVNALLLGDSALYLCASSLGTGFTEAFFGQGTRLTVV.

CDR3 sequence: CASSYAESYEQYF. The CDR3 DNA is TGTGCCAGCAGTTACGCGGAGTCCTACGAGCAGTACTTC. The chain combines TRBV6-2 or TRBV6-3 with TRBJ2-7, with D hard to call. CDR3 length: 13 amino acids. Germline CDR1 is MNHEY and CDR2 is SVGEGT. V lost 2 bases, J lost 1 base, and 6 bases lay in between.

The chain carries TRBV6-9 and TRBJ2-1; no clear D. This CDR3 contains 12 residues. Germline V gene sequence: CDR1 MNHGY, CDR2 SVAAGI. The V end lost 3 bases, the J end lost 8 bases, and 8 bases lay between the germline ends. The CDR3 here is CASSYVPYEQFF. The CDR3 DNA reads as TGTGCCAGCAGTTACGTTCCGTATGAGCAGTTCTTC.

This clonotype has at least ten counts. The CDR3 nucleotides read TGTGCCAGCAGCGTAGGTACTAGCGGGAACTCCTACGAGCAGTACTTC. As protein: CASSVGTSGNSYEQYF. This chain joins TRBV9 and TRBJ2-7; TRBD2 agrees at 10 bases. This CDR3 comprises 16 residues. Germline loops: CDR1 SGDLS, CDR2 YYNGEE. Unmatched junction bases numbered 3, after V lost 0 bases and J lost 0 bases.

This clonotype has ten or more counts. The chain links TRBV20-1 to TRBJ2-7, with TRBD1 matching 9 bases. CDR3 length: 14 residues. From germline, CDR1 is DFQATT and CDR2 SNEGSKA (reference sequence). J gave up 2 bases and V 4 bases, and 6 bases lay outside the gene matches. The CDR3 reads CSATTGGLPYEQYF. DNA for the CDR3: TGCAGTGCTACCACAGGGGGCTTACCCTACGAGCAGTACTTC.

This clonotype has ten or more counts. This chain's CDR3 is CSLSLGRAGAYNEQFF. CDR3 DNA: TGCAGCCTTAGCCTTGGGAGAGCAGGGGCGTACAATGAGCAGTTCTTC. The V and J genes are TRBV29-1 and TRBJ2-1, with a weak D call TRBD1 (6 bases). Germline loops: CDR1 SQVTM, CDR2 ANQGSEA. The V and J ends lost 8 bases and 4 bases respectively, with 24 bases between them. The CDR3 is made up of 16 amino acids.

This clonotype has a count of ten or more. The V and J genes are TRBV4-1 and TRBJ1-2, with a tentative D call TRBD1 (5 bases). Trimming removed 2 bases at V and 8 bases at J, with 18 bases between. This CDR3 contains 15 residues. Germline V gives CDR1 MGHRA, CDR2 YSYEKL. The CDR3 region is CASSQSRTRTMGYTF. CDR3 bases: TGCGCCAGCAGCCAATCACGGACAAGGACGATGGGCTACACCTTC.

The chain recombines TRBV20-1 with TRBJ2-3; the D gene could be TRBD1 or TRBD2 (6 bases each). V was shortened by 3 bases and J by 4 bases, with 14 bases between the two germline ends. CDR1 is DFQATT, CDR2 SNEGSKA, per germline (reference sequence). The CDR3 length is 14 residues. The CDR3 sequence: CSARRGAGSDTQYF. CDR3 in DNA: TGCAGTGCTAGGAGGGGGGCTGGATCAGATACGCAGTATTTT.

A remark on this clonotype: A far larger clone is off by one base, so a read error is likely. The chain employs TRBV7-8 and TRBJ2-3; D possibly corresponds to TRBD2 (6 bases). Germline CDR1 reads SGHVS; CDR2 reads FQNEAQ. The CDR3 is 16 amino acids. V was pared by 0 bases and J by 2 bases, with 12 bases between. The CDR3 here is CASSLAGGIATDTQYF. As DNA, the CDR3 is TGTGCCAGCAGCTTAGCTGGCGGGATAGCCACAGATACGCAGTATTTT.

The sample holds many counts of this clonotype. The CDR3 loop reads CASRSRGEETQYF. In DNA, the CDR3 is TGTGCCAGCAGGAGTCGTGGCGAAGAGACCCAGTACTTC. The rearrangement uses TRBV7-3 and TRBJ2-5; D is uncertain. The CDR3 totals 13 residues. The germline gives CDR1 SGHTA, CDR2 FQGTGA. The germline V and J ends were trimmed by 6 bases and 3 bases, with 11 bases remaining between them.

This clonotype was observed at least ten times. The V gene is TRBV29-1, the J gene TRBJ2-2, with a tentative D call TRBD2 (5 bases). The germline V and J ends were trimmed by 6 bases and 4 bases, with 12 bases remaining between them. The germline gives CDR1 SQVTM, CDR2 ANQGSEA. This CDR3 spans 13 amino acids. The CDR3 loop is CSVLRGFTGELFF. CDR3 nucleotide sequence: TGCAGCGTCCTTCGGGGATTCACCGGGGAGCTGTTTTTT.

This clonotype was detected ten times or more. The genes are TRBV3-1 and TRBJ2-7, with TRBD1 matching 9 bases. Per the germline V gene, CDR1 is LGHDT and CDR2 is YNNKEL (reference sequence). The CDR3 runs to 15 residues. V lost 4 bases to trimming and J lost 5 bases; unmatched junction nucleotides: 9. CDR3 sequence reads: CASSPQDRGVHEQYF. For the CDR3, the DNA is TGTGCCAGCAGCCCTCAGGACAGGGGAGTCCACGAGCAGTACTTC.

This clonotype was picked up many times. The chain combines TRBV24-1 with TRBJ2-1, with D tentatively TRBD1 or TRBD2 (5 bases each). V was cut by 9 bases and J by 5 bases, with 19 bases left in between. The germline CDR1 and CDR2 sequences are KGHDR and SFDVKD. The length of the CDR3 is 15 residues. The CDR3 region is CATRPGTNAHNEQFF. The DNA for the CDR3 is TGTGCCACCCGCCCCGGGACCAACGCCCACAATGAGCAGTTCTTC.

The chain uses TRBV9 and TRBJ2-7; D may be TRBD2 (6 bases). Germline CDR1 reads SGDLS; CDR2 reads YYNGEE. Trimming stripped 9 bases from V and 0 bases from J, with 19 bases between. The CDR3 has 15 amino acids. This CDR3 is CAIIVWGGSSYEQYF. CDR3 sequence (DNA): TGTGCCATCATCGTATGGGGAGGAAGCTCCTACGAGCAGTACTTC.

The chain joins TRBV18 to TRBJ2-5, with D maybe TRBD2 (5 bases). The V gene lost 0 bases and the J gene lost 5 bases, with 10 bases spanning the gap. The germline V gene has CDR1 KGHSH and CDR2 LQKENI. CDR3 size: 14 residues. The CDR3, as DNA: TGTGCCAGCTCACCACCGCGCGGGCTGGAGACCCAGTACTTC. Its protein is CASSPPRGLETQYF.

This clonotype was detected ten times or more. V is TRBV18 and J is TRBJ1-6, with D maybe TRBD1 (6 bases). CDR3 length: 15 amino acids. Per germline, CDR1 KGHSH and CDR2 LQKENI. The V end was cut by 1 base, the J end by 7 bases, with 11 bases between. The CDR3 spells CASSPRQEKNSPLHF. The CDR3 DNA reads TGTGCCAGCTCACCACGACAGGAGAAGAATTCACCCCTCCACTTT.

To note about this clonotype: Its ends do not fully match the called genes, so a read error is possible. The chain has TRBV11-3 and TRBJ2-1; 7 bases fit TRBD2. This CDR3 has 16 amino acids. Germline V gene lookup returns CDR1 SGHNT and CDR2 YENEEA. The chain's CDR3 is CASSSGVQRERNEQFF. The CDR3 DNA is TGTGCCAGCAGCTCCGGAGTGCAGCGGGAAAGGAATGAGCAGTTCTTT. Full variable domain (outside the CDR3, taken from reference TRBV11-3 and TRBJ2-1): EAGVVQSPRYKIIEKKQPVAFWCNPISGHNTLYWYLQNLGQGPELLIRYENEEAVDDSQLPKDRFSAERLKGVDSTLKIQPAELGDSAVYLCASSSGVQRERNEQFFGPGTRLTVL.

CDR3 sequence reads: CASSPPGPNYGYTF. CDR3 DNA sequence: TGTGCCAGCAGCCCCCCGGGGCCTAACTATGGCTACACCTTC. The chain employs TRBV4-2 and TRBJ1-2; maybe TRBD1 (5 bases). The CDR3 is 14 residues long. V lost 4 bases to trimming and J lost 0 bases, with 9 bases between them. Germline CDR1 and CDR2: LGHNA and YNFKEQ.